This T cell receptor beta chain was documented in a study of blood T cell repertoires in COVID-19 (dated by TCRdb to 2020 to 2021). Background on the whole study: Collaborator samples came from the United States, Italy and Spain and covered acute and convalescent phases of COVID-19. The prospective study material was composed of cDNA or gDNA derived from T cells, B-cell-depleted T cells, or PBMCs. Subjects who had been exposed to COVID-19, were actively infected with it, or had recovered from it provided the deeply sampled blood TCRbeta repertoires that made up the dataset. The repertoires were made available in a free public database intended to serve as a resource for research on the immune response to SARS-CoV-2. Samples came from the ongoing ImmuneRACE study (first 160 participants) plus 1,254 subjects from 6 global collaborators. The sample metadata nearly always contained a de-identified subject ID, COVID-19 status, age in years and sex. Where available, HLA class I and class II types were obtained from metadata supplied by the sample provider rather than from assay-based typing.

Reading the germline V gene (reference sequence) gives CDR1 SEHNR and CDR2 FQNEAQ. V loses 0 bases of germline sequence and J loses 3 bases, and the interval between the two ends is 18 bases. Including the terminal cysteine and phenylalanine, the CDR3 comprises 18 residues. Just CDR3 DNA is preserved here, 54 bases in frame from base 1. For this clone: The antigen it binds to is not known. Base qualities are not at hand, and no much larger clone is one base apart.

TCRbeta CDR3 regions were amplified from genomic DNA by means of the immunoSEQ Assay, a bias-controlled multiplex PCR. Processing in the source paper ran as follows. The number of nucleated cells in each sample was estimated from the amplification of reference gene primers within the assay. To quantify the absolute abundance of each unique TCRbeta CDR3 rearrangement, sequence reads were collapsed and filtered. For each sample, productive Simpson clonality was calculated as the square root of Simpson's diversity index across productive rearrangements. The table was pulled from immuneACCESS by TCRdb, which kept in-frame rearrangements only. Such tables lose some clones; where checked, under half of the loss comes from unresolved V genes, and the rest has no known cause. The DNA gave D and trimming, while V, J and clone size come from that table. The sample data list under 200,000 clones, and roughly nine tenths of these were observed just once. Together, the top ten hold around 0.53% of the sample.

Summary of the overall study and its limitations: How much clinical and demographic metadata was included differed by source and by participant, and the metadata was provided uncurated.

Whole blood was collected in K2EDTA tubes by collaborating institutions according to the institutions' own protocols. For TCRbeta analysis, collaborators shipped samples in one of three forms: frozen whole blood, isolated PBMCs, or DNA extracted from either of those sample types. This sequence was found in a man in his forties or fifties with acute or convalescent COVID-19. Sequenced: peripheral blood. Here the chain combines TRBV7-9 and TRBJ2-1; D gene: possibly TRBD2, on 5 matching bases. The nucleotides are TGTGCCAGCAGCTTAGCGCGGGCAAAAGCCGCTAACTACAATGAGCAGTTCTTC. It translates as CASSLARAKAANYNEQFF.